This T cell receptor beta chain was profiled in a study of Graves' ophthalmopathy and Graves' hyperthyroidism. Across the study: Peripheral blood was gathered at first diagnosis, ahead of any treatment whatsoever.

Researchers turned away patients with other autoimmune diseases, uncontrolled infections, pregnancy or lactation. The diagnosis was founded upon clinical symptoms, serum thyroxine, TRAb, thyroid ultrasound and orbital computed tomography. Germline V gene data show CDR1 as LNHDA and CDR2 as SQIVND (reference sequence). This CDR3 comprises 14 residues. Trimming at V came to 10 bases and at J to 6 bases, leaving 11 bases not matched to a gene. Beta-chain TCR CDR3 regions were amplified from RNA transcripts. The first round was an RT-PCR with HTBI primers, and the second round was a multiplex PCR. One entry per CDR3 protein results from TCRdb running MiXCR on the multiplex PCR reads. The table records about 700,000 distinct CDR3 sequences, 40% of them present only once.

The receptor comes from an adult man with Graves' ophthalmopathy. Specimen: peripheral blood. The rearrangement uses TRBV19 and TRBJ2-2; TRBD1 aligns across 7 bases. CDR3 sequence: CAIRTTGDAGELFF. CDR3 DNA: TGTGCCATCAGAACTACAGGGGACGCCGGGGAGCTGTTTTTT.